This section outlines one T cell receptor (beta chain) sequence together with its context. Its antigen is unknown. V lost 7 bases, J lost 11 bases, and 14 bases lay in between. The CDR3 is made up of 11 amino acids. A quantity of roughly 0.5 to 1 ug RNA underwent reverse transcription using random hexamers. TCR beta CDR3 was amplified by immunoSEQ multiplex PCR. This amplification extended across 54 Vbeta and 13 Jbeta segments. TCRdb re-called the immunoSEQ multiplex PCR reads through MiXCR, storing one row per CDR3 protein. In the table there are some 110,000 distinct CDR3 sequences, approximately 93% of which are singletons. Sequencing of TCR beta was performed on blood CD8+ and CD4+ T cells. This record comes from a study of CD8 T cells in Susac syndrome. Findings and caveats of the study: Susac-specific public clones found in total CD8+ repertoires numbered some 17, and those in CD8+ TEMRA repertoires numbered five.

The chain couples TRBV12-3 or TRBV12-4 to TRBJ1-1; no clear D gene. The source of this sequence is a human donor with Susac syndrome. The sample taken for sequencing was CD8+ T cells from PBMCs. Written as DNA, the CDR3 is TGTGCCAGCACCTCCTCTTTGGGGGCTTTCTTT. Residues: CASTSSLGAFF.